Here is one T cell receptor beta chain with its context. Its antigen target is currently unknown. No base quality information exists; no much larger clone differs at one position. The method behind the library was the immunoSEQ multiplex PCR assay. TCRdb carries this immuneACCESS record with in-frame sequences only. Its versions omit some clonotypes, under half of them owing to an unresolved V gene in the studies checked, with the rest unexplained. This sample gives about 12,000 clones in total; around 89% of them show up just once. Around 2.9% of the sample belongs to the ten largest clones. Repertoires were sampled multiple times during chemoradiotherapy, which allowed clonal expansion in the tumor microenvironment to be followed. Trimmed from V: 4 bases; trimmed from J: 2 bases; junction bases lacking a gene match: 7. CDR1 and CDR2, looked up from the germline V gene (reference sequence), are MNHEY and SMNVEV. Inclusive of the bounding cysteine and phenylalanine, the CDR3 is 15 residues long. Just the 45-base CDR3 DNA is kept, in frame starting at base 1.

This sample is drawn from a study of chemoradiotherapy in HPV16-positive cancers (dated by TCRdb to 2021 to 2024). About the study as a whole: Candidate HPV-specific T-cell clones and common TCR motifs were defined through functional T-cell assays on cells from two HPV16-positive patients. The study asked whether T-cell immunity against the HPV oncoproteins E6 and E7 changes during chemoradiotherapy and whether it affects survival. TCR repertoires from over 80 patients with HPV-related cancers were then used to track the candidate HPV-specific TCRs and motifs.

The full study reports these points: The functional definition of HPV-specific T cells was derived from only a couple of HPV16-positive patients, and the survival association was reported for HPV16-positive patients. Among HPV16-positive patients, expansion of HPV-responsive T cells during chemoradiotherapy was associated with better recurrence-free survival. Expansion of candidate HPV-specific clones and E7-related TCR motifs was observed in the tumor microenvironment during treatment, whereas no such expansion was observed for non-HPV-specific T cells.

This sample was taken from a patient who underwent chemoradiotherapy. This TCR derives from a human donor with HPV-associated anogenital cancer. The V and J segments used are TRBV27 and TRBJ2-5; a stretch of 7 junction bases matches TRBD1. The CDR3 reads CASSSRDSKQETQYF. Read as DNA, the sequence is TGTGCCAGCAGTTCCCGGGACAGTAAACAAGAGACCCAGTACTTC.